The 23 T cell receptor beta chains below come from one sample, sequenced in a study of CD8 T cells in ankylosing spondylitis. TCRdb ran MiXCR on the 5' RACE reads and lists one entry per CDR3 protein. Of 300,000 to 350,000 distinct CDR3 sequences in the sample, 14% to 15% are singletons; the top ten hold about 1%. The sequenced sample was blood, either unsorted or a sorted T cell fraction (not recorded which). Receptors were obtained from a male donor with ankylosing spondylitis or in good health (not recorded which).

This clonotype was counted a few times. For the CDR3, the DNA is TGCAGCGCCCGGACTAGCGGACACAATGAGCAGTTCTTC. Translated, it gives CSARTSGHNEQFF. V is TRBV29-1 and J is TRBJ2-1; TRBD2 matches 10 bases. CDR1 is SQVTM, CDR2 ANQGSEA, per germline. With V trimmed by 7 bases and J by 5 bases, 5 bases remained unmatched. The CDR3 sequence is 13 residues long.

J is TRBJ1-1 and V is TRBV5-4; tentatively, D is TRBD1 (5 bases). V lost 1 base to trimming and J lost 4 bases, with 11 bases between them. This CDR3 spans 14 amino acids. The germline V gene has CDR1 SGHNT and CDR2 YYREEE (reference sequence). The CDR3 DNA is TGTGCCAGCAGCTTGAGGACGCAGGGCACTGAAGCTTTCTTT. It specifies CASSLRTQGTEAFF.

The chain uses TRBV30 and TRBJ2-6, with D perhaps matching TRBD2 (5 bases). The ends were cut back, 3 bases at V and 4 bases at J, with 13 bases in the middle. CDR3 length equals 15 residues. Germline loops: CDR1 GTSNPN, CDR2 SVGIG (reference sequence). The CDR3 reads CAWRFGGTGANVLTF. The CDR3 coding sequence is TGTGCCTGGAGGTTCGGAGGAACCGGGGCCAACGTCCTGACTTTC.

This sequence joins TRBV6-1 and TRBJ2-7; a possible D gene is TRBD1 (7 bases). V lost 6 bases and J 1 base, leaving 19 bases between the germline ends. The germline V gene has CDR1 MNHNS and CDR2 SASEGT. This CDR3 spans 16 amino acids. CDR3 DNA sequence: TGTGCCAGCAGGACCCCCGTGGCAGGGGGGTCCTACGAGCAGTACTTC. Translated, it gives CASRTPVAGGSYEQYF.

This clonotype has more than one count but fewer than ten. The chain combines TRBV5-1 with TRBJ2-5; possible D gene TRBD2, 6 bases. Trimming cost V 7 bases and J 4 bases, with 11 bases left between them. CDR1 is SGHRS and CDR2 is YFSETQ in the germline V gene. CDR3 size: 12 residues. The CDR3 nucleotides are TGCGCCAGCGCTGAGACTAGAGAGACCCAGTACTTC. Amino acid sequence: CASAETRETQYF. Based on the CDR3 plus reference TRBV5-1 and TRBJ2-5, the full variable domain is KAGVTQTPRYLIKTRGQQVTLSCSPISGHRSVSWYQQTPGQGLQFLFEYFSETQRNKGNFPGRFSGRQFSNSRSEMNVSTLELGDSALYLCASAETRETQYFGPGTRLLVL.

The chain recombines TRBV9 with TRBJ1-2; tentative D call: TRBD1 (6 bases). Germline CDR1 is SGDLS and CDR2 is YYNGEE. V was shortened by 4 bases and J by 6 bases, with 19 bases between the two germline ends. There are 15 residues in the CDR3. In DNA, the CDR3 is TGTGCCAGCAGCCCACTCCCGGACTACAGGGATGGCTACACCTTC. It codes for CASSPLPDYRDGYTF.

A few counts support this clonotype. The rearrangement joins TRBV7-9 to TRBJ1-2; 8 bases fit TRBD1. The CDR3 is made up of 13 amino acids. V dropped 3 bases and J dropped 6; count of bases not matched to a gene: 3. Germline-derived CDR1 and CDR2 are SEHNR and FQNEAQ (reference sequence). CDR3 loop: CASSFQGAHGYTF. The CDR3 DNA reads TGTGCCAGCAGCTTCCAGGGGGCCCATGGCTACACCTTC.

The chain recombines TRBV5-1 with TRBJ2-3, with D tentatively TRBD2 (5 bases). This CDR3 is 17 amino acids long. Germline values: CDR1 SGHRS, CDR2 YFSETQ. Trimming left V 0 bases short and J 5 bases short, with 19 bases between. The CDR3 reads CASSLDDYSLTRDTQYF. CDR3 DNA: TGCGCCAGCAGCTTGGATGACTATAGCCTGACGAGAGATACGCAGTATTTT.

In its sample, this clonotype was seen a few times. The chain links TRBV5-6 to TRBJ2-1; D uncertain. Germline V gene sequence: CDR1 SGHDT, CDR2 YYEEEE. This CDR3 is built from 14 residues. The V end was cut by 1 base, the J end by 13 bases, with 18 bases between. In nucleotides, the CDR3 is TGTGCCAGCAGCTTGAGTCCGGGCAGATCCAAACAGTTCTTC. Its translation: CASSLSPGRSKQFF.

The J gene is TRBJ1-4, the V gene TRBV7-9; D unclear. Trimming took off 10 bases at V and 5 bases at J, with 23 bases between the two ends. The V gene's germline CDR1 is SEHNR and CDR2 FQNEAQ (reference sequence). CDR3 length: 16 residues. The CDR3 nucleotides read TGTGCCATGAGCTTCGCTTCAGTGGCCCGAAATGAAAAACTGTTTTTT. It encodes CAMSFASVARNEKLFF.

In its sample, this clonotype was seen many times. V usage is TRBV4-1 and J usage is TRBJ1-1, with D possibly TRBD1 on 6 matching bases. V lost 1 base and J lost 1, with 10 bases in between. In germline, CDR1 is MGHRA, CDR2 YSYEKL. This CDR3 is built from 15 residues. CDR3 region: CASSQGQVRNTEAFF. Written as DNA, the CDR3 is TGCGCCAGCAGCCAAGGACAGGTGAGGAACACTGAAGCTTTCTTT.

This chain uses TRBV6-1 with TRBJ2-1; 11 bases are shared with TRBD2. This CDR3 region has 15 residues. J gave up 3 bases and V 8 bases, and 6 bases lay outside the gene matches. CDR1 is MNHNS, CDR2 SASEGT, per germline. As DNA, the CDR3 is TGTGCCAGCGGACCGGGGACTAGCGGCTACAATGAGCAGTTCTTC. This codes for CASGPGTSGYNEQFF.

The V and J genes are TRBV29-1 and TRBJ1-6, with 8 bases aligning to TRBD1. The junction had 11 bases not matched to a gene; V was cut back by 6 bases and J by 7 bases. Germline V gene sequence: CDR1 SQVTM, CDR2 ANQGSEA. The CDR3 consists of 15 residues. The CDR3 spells CSVRTGTGGNSPLHF. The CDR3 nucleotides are TGCAGCGTCCGGACAGGGACGGGCGGAAATTCACCCCTCCACTTT.

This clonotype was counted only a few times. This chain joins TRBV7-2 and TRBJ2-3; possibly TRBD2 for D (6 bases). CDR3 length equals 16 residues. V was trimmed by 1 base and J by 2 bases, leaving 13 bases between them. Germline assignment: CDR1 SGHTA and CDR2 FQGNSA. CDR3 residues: CASSLGSGPPTDTQYF. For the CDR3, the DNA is TGTGCCAGCAGCTTAGGGAGCGGGCCCCCCACAGATACGCAGTATTTT.

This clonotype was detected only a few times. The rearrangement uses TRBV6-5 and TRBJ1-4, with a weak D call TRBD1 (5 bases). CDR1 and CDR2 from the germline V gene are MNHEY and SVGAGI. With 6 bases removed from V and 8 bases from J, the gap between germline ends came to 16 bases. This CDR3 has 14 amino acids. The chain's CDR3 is CASRLGTVGEKLFF. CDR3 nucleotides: TGTGCCAGCAGACTCGGGACGGTAGGGGAAAAACTGTTTTTT.

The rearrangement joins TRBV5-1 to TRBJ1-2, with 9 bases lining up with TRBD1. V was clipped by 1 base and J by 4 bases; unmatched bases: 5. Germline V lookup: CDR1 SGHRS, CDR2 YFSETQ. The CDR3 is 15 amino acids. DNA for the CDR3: TGCGCCAGCAGCTTGTGGACAGGGGAACCCTATGGCTACACCTTC. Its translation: CASSLWTGEPYGYTF.

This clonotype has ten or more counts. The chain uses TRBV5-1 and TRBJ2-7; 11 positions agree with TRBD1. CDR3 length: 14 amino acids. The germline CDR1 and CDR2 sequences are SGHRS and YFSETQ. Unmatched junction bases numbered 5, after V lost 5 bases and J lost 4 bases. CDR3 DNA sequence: TGCGCCAGCAGGACGGACAGGGGGCCGTACGAGCAGTACTTC. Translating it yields CASRTDRGPYEQYF.

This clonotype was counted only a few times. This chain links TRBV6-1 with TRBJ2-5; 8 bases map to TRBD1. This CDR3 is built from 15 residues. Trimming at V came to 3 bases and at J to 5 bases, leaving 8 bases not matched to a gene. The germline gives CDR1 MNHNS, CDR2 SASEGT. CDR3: CASSDLGQGLETQYF. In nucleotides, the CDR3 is TGTGCCAGCAGTGACCTAGGACAGGGATTGGAGACCCAGTACTTC.

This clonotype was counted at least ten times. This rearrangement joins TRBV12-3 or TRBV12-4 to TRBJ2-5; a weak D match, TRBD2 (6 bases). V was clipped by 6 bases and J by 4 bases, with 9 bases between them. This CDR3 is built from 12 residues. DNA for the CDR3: TGTGCCAGCAGAACGGGAGCAGAGACCCAGTACTTC. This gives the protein CASRTGAETQYF.

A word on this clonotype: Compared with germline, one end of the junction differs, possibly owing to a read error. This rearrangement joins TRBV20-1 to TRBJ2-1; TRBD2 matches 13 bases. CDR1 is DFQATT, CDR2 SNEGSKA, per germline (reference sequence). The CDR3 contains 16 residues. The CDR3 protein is CCAGPGTSGTYNEQFF. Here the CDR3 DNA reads TGCTGTGCTGGCCCTGGGACTAGCGGGACCTACAATGAGCAGTTCTTC.

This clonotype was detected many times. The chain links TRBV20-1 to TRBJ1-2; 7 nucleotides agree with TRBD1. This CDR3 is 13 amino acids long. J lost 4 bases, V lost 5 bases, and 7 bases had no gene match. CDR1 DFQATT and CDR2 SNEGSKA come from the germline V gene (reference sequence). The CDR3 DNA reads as TGCAGTGCTCCCCACCAGGGGGGCTATGGCTACACCTTC. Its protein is CSAPHQGGYGYTF.

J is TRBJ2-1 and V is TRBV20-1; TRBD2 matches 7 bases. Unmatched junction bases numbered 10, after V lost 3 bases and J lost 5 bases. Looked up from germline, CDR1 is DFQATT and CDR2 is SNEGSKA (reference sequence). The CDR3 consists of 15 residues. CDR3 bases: TGCAGTGCTAGGGTAGCGGGCCCCCGGAACAATGAGCAGTTCTTC. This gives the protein CSARVAGPRNNEQFF.

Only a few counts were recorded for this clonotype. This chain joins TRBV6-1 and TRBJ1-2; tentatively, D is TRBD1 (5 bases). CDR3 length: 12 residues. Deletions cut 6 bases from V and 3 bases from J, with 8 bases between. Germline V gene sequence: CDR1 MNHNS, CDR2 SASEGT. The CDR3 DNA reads TGTGCCAGCAGGGGACCCCACTATGGCTACACCTTC. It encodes CASRGPHYGYTF.